The T cell receptor beta chain under discussion was sequenced for a study of T cell repertoires in cytomegalovirus infection (dated by TCRdb to between 2019 and 2020). Concerning the study at large: The HLA type of each donor mattered for the analysis, because public TCR beta signatures pointed to carriage of CMV infection along with the matching HLA type. Results the study describes overall, beyond this receptor: The ex vivo response was dominated by HLA-C-restricted CMV-specific TCR beta clonotypes, which also provided the single most frequent clonotype in two of eight donors. Carriers of CMV infection plus the relevant HLA type were discriminated by the cumulative frequency of public TCR beta family members in the study cohort and in an independent approximately 340-donor cohort.

Sequencing was carried out with an Illumina HiSeq 1500. TCRdb passed the public sequencing reads through fastp at Q25 and MiXCR, retaining productive beta sequences. One record per CDR3 amino acid sequence lists the most common genes and DNA. The sample has about 530,000 distinct CDR3 sequences on record, about a quarter of them singletons. The top ten constitute around 13% of the sample. Details on this clonotype: It lacks a known antigen. Base qualities were left out, and no much larger clone turns up one base away.

The CDR3 runs 13 residues from the cysteine to the phenylalanine. CDR3 DNA only is kept here, 39 bases in frame from base 1. As encoded in the germline V gene, CDR1 is KGHDR while CDR2 is SFDVKD. At the junction V is shortened by 7 bases and J by 4 bases, with 12 bases in between. Sequencing input: PBMCs. This TCR came from a human donor in good health (CMV status not recorded). Some clones in this sample may be carry-over from other donors' samples. The chain joins TRBV24-1 to TRBJ1-2; 6 matching bases give a weak D call of TRBD1. The DNA sequence is as follows: TGTGCCACCAGCGGGGGCAGGGGCTATGGCTACACCTTC. Its translation is CATSGGRGYGYTF.